The rows below give T cell receptor beta chains drawn from one sample of a study of cytomegalovirus exposure and HLA in healthy donors. Profiled with immunoSEQ multiplex PCR; TCRdb holds only in-frame clones, not every one. Of 55,000 to 80,000 clones detected, approximately 96% appear once; the ten largest clones hold less than 4%. Sequenced input: PBMCs. The source is a man between 18 and 35 years old in good health and CMV-seronegative. CDR3s include the opening cysteine and the closing phenylalanine or tryptophan. D genes are given only for firm matches. Where a row states a size, it is once, few, many or the class of an expanded clone; other rows omit it.

d_call clone_size j_call v_call cdr3_aa cdr3_nt
. few TRBJ2-3 TRBV28 CASSLNTGTDTQYF TGTGCCAGCAGTTTAAACACAGGCACAGATACGCAGTATTTT
TRBD1 . TRBJ1-1 TRBV9 CASSVGTGQGGRAFF TGTGCCAGCAGCGTAGGGACAGGGCAAGGAGGACGGGCTTTCTTT
TRBD1 . TRBJ2-2 TRBV7-6 CASSLAGGQDHTGELFF TGTGCCAGCAGCTTAGCGGGGGGACAGGACCACACCGGGGAGCTGTTTTTT
TRBD1 . TRBJ2-1 TRBV4-3 CASSHQLGQTTYNEQFF TGCGCCAGCAGCCATCAATTGGGACAGACGACTTACAATGAGCAGTTCTTC
TRBD1 . TRBJ1-2 TRBV19 CASSETGSYGYTF TGTGCCAGTAGTGAGACAGGGTCTTATGGCTACACCTTC
. . TRBJ2-2 TRBV19 CASSIPGQGAGELFF TGTGCCAGTAGTATACCGGGCCAAGGGGCCGGGGAGCTGTTTTTT
. . TRBJ1-1 TRBV5-1 CASSLGSTEAFF TGCGCCAGCAGCTTGGGGAGCACTGAAGCTTTCTTT
TRBD1 . TRBJ2-5 TRBV7-8 CASRLPGQRETQYF TGTGCCAGCAGACTCCCGGGACAGCGGGAGACCCAGTACTTC
. . TRBJ1-2 TRBV20-1 CTTGEGNGYTF TGCACAACCGGGGAGGGGAATGGCTACACCTTC
TRBD1 . TRBJ2-7 TRBV7-7 CASSLGQGARYEQYF TGTGCCAGCAGCTTAGGACAGGGGGCGCGATACGAGCAGTACTTC
. . TRBJ2-7 TRBV21-1 CASSKQGAYEQYF TGTGCCAGCAGCAAACAGGGGGCCTACGAGCAGTACTTC
. few TRBJ2-2 TRBV4-3 CASSQEYGAVNTGELFF TGCGCCAGCAGCCAAGAGTATGGGGCGGTGAACACCGGGGAGCTGTTTTTT
. . TRBJ2-1 TRBV7-9 CASSTVSTLNEQFF TGTGCCAGCAGCACGGTTAGCACCCTCAATGAGCAGTTCTTC
. few TRBJ1-1 TRBV7-9 CASSYTGNTEAFF TGTGCCAGCAGCTACACAGGGAACACTGAAGCTTTCTTT
TRBD1 . TRBJ2-7 TRBV9 CASSVGDRGRPYEQYF TGTGCCAGCAGCGTAGGAGACAGGGGGCGACCCTACGAGCAGTACTTC
. . TRBJ2-7 TRBV25-1 CASSLGGGRYEQYF TGTGCCAGCAGCCTCGGAGGGGGCCGCTACGAGCAGTACTTC
TRBD1 . TRBJ1-1 TRBV5-4 CASSYGTGMNTEAFF TGTGCCAGCAGCTACGGGACAGGAATGAACACTGAAGCTTTCTTT
. medium-sized TRBJ2-7 TRBV19 CASSGLSSYEQYF TGTGCCAGTAGTGGTCTCAGCTCCTACGAGCAGTACTTC
. . TRBJ2-3 TRBV19 CASSSLDTTDTQYF TGTGCCAGTAGTAGCCTAGATACCACAGATACGCAGTATTTT
. . TRBJ1-6 TRBV13 CASSLDSDSPLHF TGTGCCAGCAGCTTAGACTCTGATTCACCCCTCCACTTT